This T cell receptor (beta chain) was obtained from a study of CD8+CD57+ T cells in acquired aplastic anemia. Study at large: The average for DNA from sorted CD4+ and CD8+ cells was roughly 3 ug. Read counts for CD4+ cells (from healthy donors) averaged roughly 10 million. Overall study findings and caveats: Twenty-nine shared CD8+ CDR3s appeared highly expressed within patients' immunodominant clones. Statistical testing detected no significant gap in CD8+ Simpson's diversity between patients and controls.

Genomic DNA, the template, was used for profiling of the TCR beta VDJ and CDR3. Via MiXCR, TCRdb re-called the reads, giving one row per CDR3 protein. The sample shows about 210,000 distinct CDR3 sequences, roughly 35% of them seen only once. This CDR3 has 15 residues. V was pared by 5 bases and J by 5 bases, with 18 bases between. CDR1 and CDR2 from the germline V gene are LNHDA and SQIVND (reference sequence). The sample holds many counts of this clonotype. Its antigen is not identified. This rearrangement joins TRBV19 to TRBJ2-5, with D possibly being TRBD2 (5 bases). The source of this sequence is a human donor in good health, serving as a control. The source material was sorted CD4+, CD8+, or CD8+CD57+ T cells (not recorded which) from PBMCs. CDR3 sequence (DNA): TGTGCCAGTAGTGCGGGTAGGGAAGGTTACGAGACCCAGTACTTC. Its translation is CASSAGREGYETQYF.